One sample yielded the 32 T cell receptor beta chains listed below, sequenced in a study of CD8 T cells in Susac syndrome. Reverse transcription of roughly 0.5 to 1 ug RNA was performed with random hexamers. Each CDR3 protein is one row after TCRdb ran MiXCR on the immunoSEQ multiplex PCR reads. There are roughly 250,000 distinct CDR3 sequences in the sample; about 96% occur only once, and approximately 0.1% lies in the top ten. Sequenced input: CD4+ T cells from PBMCs. These receptors were taken from a human donor with Susac syndrome.

This rearrangement joins TRBV20-1 to TRBJ2-3; D is possibly TRBD2 (6 bases). V lost 1 base, J lost 1 base, and 12 bases lay in between. The germline CDR1 and CDR2 sequences are DFQATT and SNEGSKA (reference sequence). CDR3 length: 15 amino acids. CDR3 nucleotides: TGCAGTGCTAGAGTCGTTCCTAGCGGCACAGATACGCAGTATTTT. This gives the protein CSARVVPSGTDTQYF.

V is TRBV11-2 and J is TRBJ1-1; the D is unclear. Germline loops: CDR1 SGHAT, CDR2 FQNNGV. The CDR3 is 14 residues long. The V and J ends lost 0 bases and 0 bases respectively, with 5 bases between them. As DNA, the CDR3 is TGTGCCAGCAGCTTAGATTCCTTGAACACTGAAGCTTTCTTT. As protein: CASSLDSLNTEAFF.

The V call is TRBV4-2, the J call TRBJ2-4, with a possible D match to TRBD2 (6 bases). CDR3 length equals 14 residues. CDR1 LGHNA and CDR2 YNFKEQ come from the germline V gene. Trimming left V 0 bases short and J 9 bases short, with 12 bases between. CDR3 amino acids: CASSQDVAGSIQYF. The CDR3 DNA reads as TGTGCCAGCAGCCAAGATGTCGCCGGGAGCATTCAGTACTTC.

V gene TRBV29-1 combines with J gene TRBJ2-6, with 8 positions matching TRBD1. The germline V gene has CDR1 SQVTM and CDR2 ANQGSEA. Trimming took 7 bases from V and 0 from J; bases not matched to a gene: 8. The CDR3 contains 16 residues. CDR3 amino acids: CSAIGQGRSGANVLTF. The CDR3, as DNA: TGCAGCGCTATTGGACAGGGTCGCTCTGGGGCCAACGTCCTGACTTTC.

This chain links TRBV23-1 with TRBJ2-1, with D possibly matching TRBD2 (6 bases). TRBV23-1 is flagged as an ORF with uncertain function. The CDR3 runs to 17 residues. Trimming took 8 bases from V and 3 from J, leaving 23 bases between them. CDR3 DNA: TGCGCCAGCTACCTCGAAGTTCGGGAGCGCCTCTACAATGAGCAGTTCTTC. Protein: CASYLEVRERLYNEQFF.

The chain couples TRBV29-1 to TRBJ1-2, with a weak D call TRBD1 (6 bases). V lost 0 bases, J lost 4 bases, and 15 bases lay in between. This CDR3 contains 15 residues. Germline CDR1 and CDR2: SQVTM and ANQGSEA. CDR3 amino acids: CSVEDRRGASYGYTF. CDR3 DNA: TGCAGCGTTGAAGATCGCAGGGGCGCTAGCTATGGCTACACCTTC.

V is TRBV18 and J is TRBJ2-1, with 9 nucleotides matching TRBD2. The CDR3 is 16 amino acids. Germline lookup yields CDR1 KGHSH and CDR2 LQKENI. V was clipped by 0 bases and J by 7 bases; unmatched bases: 7. DNA of the CDR3: TGTGCCAGCTCACCACCGGTCACTAGCGGGTTTAATGAGCAGTTCTTC. Translated: CASSPPVTSGFNEQFF.

The chain couples TRBV4-1 to TRBJ1-2, with D hard to call. There are 14 residues in the CDR3. CDR1 is MGHRA and CDR2 is YSYEKL in the germline V gene. Trimming took off 0 bases at V and 2 bases at J, with 7 bases between the two ends. The CDR3 sequence: CASSQENTNYGYTF. The DNA of the CDR3 is TGCGCCAGCAGCCAAGAAAACACAAACTATGGCTACACCTTC.

Here the CDR3 reads CASNVDKGVADTEAFF. CDR3 in DNA: TGCGCCAGCAACGTGGACAAGGGGGTGGCGGACACTGAAGCTTTCTTT. This sequence joins TRBV5-1 and TRBJ1-1; tentative D call: TRBD1 (6 bases). The germline V and J ends were trimmed by 6 bases and 3 bases, with 21 bases remaining between them. Germline CDR1 reads SGHRS; CDR2 reads YFSETQ. This CDR3 is built from 16 residues.

This chain links TRBV7-9 with TRBJ1-1; D call uncertain. The germline CDR1 and CDR2 sequences are SEHNR and FQNEAQ (reference sequence). There are 15 residues in the CDR3. V gave up 5 bases and J gave up 0 bases, with 13 bases separating them. The CDR3, as DNA: TGTGCCAGCAGCCCCCAGGCCCTGATGAACACTGAAGCTTTCTTT. Translating it yields CASSPQALMNTEAFF.

This clonotype has only one observation. The chain is built from TRBV12-3 or TRBV12-4 and TRBJ2-1, with a weak D call TRBD2 (7 bases). This CDR3 comprises 13 residues. V was cut by 6 bases and J by 12 bases, with 18 bases left in between. The CDR3 is CASRPAGGQGQFF. The CDR3 region has the DNA TGTGCCAGCAGACCGGCCGGGGGGCAAGGGCAGTTCTTC.

In nucleotides, the CDR3 is TGTGCCAGCAGTTCCACGCACGAGCAGTACTTC. Its translation: CASSSTHEQYF. J is TRBJ2-7 and V is TRBV28; unclear D gene. Germline CDR1 is MDHEN and CDR2 is SYDVKM. The CDR3 sequence is 11 residues long. The germline V and J ends were trimmed by 4 bases and 5 bases, with 6 bases remaining between them.

The rearrangement uses TRBV29-1 and TRBJ1-5, with D perhaps matching TRBD1 (6 bases). V was trimmed by 4 bases and J by 3 bases, leaving 10 bases between them. The CDR3 totals 13 residues. Germline V CDR1 and CDR2: SQVTM, ANQGSEA. CDR3 sequence: CSVVQGSNQPQHF. CDR3 DNA sequence: TGCAGCGTTGTGCAGGGGTCCAATCAGCCCCAGCATTTT.

The chain links TRBV4-1 to TRBJ1-2, with D tentatively TRBD1 (6 bases). The CDR3 covers 15 residues. CDR1 and CDR2 from the germline V gene are MGHRA and YSYEKL. V lost 4 bases and J lost 6, with 18 bases in between. The CDR3 nucleotides are TGCGCCAGCAGCCCTACCCTAGGAACAGGGCATGGCTACACCTTC. It codes for CASSPTLGTGHGYTF.

The rearrangement joins TRBV5-1 to TRBJ2-7; D is unclear. CDR1 and CDR2 from the germline V gene are SGHRS and YFSETQ. CDR3 length equals 12 residues. Deletions cut 2 bases from V and 6 bases from J, with 9 bases between. CDR3 loop: CASSFPDAEQYF. Written as DNA, the CDR3 is TGCGCCAGCAGCTTCCCAGACGCCGAGCAGTACTTC.

The V call is TRBV3-1, the J call TRBJ2-5, with no clear D. The germline CDR1 and CDR2 sequences are LGHDT and YNNKEL (reference sequence). V lost 7 bases and J lost 2, with 11 bases in between. The CDR3 has 13 amino acids. CDR3 bases: TGTGCCAGCACCGTCGACCCTCAAGAGACCCAGTACTTC. It is translated as CASTVDPQETQYF.

The rearrangement uses TRBV30 and TRBJ2-1; 11 bases fit TRBD2. Germline V CDR1 and CDR2: GTSNPN, SVGIG (reference sequence). The CDR3 length is 14 residues. Germline trimming cut 3 bases from V and 9 bases from J; bases unmatched to any gene: 7. CDR3 in DNA: TGTGCCTGGAGGGGGACTAGCGGCGGTGGTGAGCAGTTCTTC. This sequence encodes CAWRGTSGGGEQFF.

The rearrangement uses TRBV29-1 and TRBJ2-2; D call uncertain. The ends were cut back, 3 bases at V and 8 bases at J, with 10 bases in the middle. Germline V gives CDR1 SQVTM, CDR2 ANQGSEA. This CDR3 has 12 amino acids. CDR3 region: CSVDSMTGELFF. In nucleotides, the CDR3 is TGCAGCGTTGATAGTATGACGGGGGAGCTGTTTTTT.

The gene calls are TRBV5-4 and TRBJ1-1, with D unclear. The V and J ends lost 3 bases and 8 bases respectively, with 14 bases between them. The CDR3 consists of 13 residues. CDR1 SGHNT and CDR2 YYREEE come from the germline V gene (reference sequence). CDR3 protein: CASSSPATQEAFF. The CDR3 DNA sequence: TGTGCCAGCAGCTCACCCGCGACACAAGAAGCTTTCTTT.

This chain connects TRBV29-1 to TRBJ1-1; D may be TRBD1 (5 bases). CDR3 length: 17 amino acids. Trimming removed 4 bases from V and 1 base from J, with 22 bases in between. CDR1 and CDR2 from the germline V gene are SQVTM and ANQGSEA. As DNA, the CDR3 is TGCAGCGTTGTTACAGGAAACTATGGTAACCCGAACACTGAAGCTTTCTTT. Translated, it gives CSVVTGNYGNPNTEAFF.

The chain is built from TRBV7-9 and TRBJ2-1; D perhaps matches TRBD2 (5 bases). Germline V gene sequence: CDR1 SEHNR, CDR2 FQNEAQ (reference sequence). The CDR3 sequence is 14 residues long. The ends were cut back, 5 bases at V and 3 bases at J, with 11 bases in the middle. The CDR3 spells CASSPRDIYNEQFF. As DNA, the CDR3 is TGTGCCAGCAGCCCCCGGGATATCTACAATGAGCAGTTCTTC.

This clonotype appeared a single time. The chain links TRBV5-4 to TRBJ1-2; D might be TRBD1 (5 bases). V was shortened by 4 bases and J by 0 bases, with 19 bases between the two germline ends. Germline CDR1 reads SGHNT; CDR2 reads YYREEE (reference sequence). The CDR3 has 17 residues. In DNA form, the CDR3 reads TGTGCCAGCAGCCAAGATCTAAGGGGATCCGCTAACTATGGCTACACCTTC. Encoded protein: CASSQDLRGSANYGYTF.

The chain joins TRBV2 to TRBJ2-7; 11 positions match TRBD2. The CDR3 is 16 amino acids. V shed 6 bases, J shed 2 bases, and the junction held 9 bases outside the gene matches. Germline CDR1 reads SNHLY; CDR2 reads FYNNEI. CDR3: CASSSRGLAVAYEQYF. The DNA of the CDR3 is TGTGCCAGCAGCTCCCGGGGACTAGCGGTTGCCTACGAGCAGTACTTC.

This chain connects TRBV29-1 to TRBJ2-1; 7 bases map to TRBD2. This CDR3 has 14 residues. Germline V CDR1 and CDR2: SQVTM, ANQGSEA. With V trimmed by 1 base and J by 0 bases, 0 bases remained unmatched. CDR3 residues: CSVEGTSSYNEQFF. For the CDR3, the DNA is TGCAGCGTTGAAGGGACTAGCTCCTACAATGAGCAGTTCTTC.

The rearrangement links TRBV4-2 to TRBJ2-3; maybe TRBD2 (5 bases). Germline V lookup: CDR1 LGHNA, CDR2 YNFKEQ. The V end lost 1 base, the J end lost 6 bases, and 20 bases lay between the germline ends. There are 17 residues in the CDR3. CDR3 loop: CASSQGPASKMQDTQYF. The CDR3 region has the DNA TGTGCCAGCAGCCAAGGACCCGCTAGCAAGATGCAGGATACGCAGTATTTT.

J is TRBJ1-2 and V is TRBV18; the D gene is possibly TRBD1 (6 bases). The CDR3 spans 17 residues. Germline values: CDR1 KGHSH, CDR2 LQKENI. The V end was cut by 2 bases, the J end by 4 bases, with 20 bases between. For the CDR3, the DNA is TGTGCCAGCTCACCAGGTTCAGGGGTTGGCCCAGGCTATGGCTACACCTTC. Translating it yields CASSPGSGVGPGYGYTF. The variable domain in full, completed from reference TRBV18 and TRBJ1-2, reads NAGVMQNPRHLVRRRGQEARLRCSPMKGHSHVYWYRQLPEEGLKFMVYLQKENIIDESGMPKERFSAEFPKEGPSILRIQQVVRGDSAAYFCASSPGSGVGPGYGYTFGSGTRLTVV.

The V gene is TRBV4-1, the J gene TRBJ2-1; maybe TRBD2 (7 bases). The V end lost 0 bases, the J end lost 6 bases, and 12 bases lay between the germline ends. The CDR3 sequence is 15 residues long. Per germline, CDR1 MGHRA and CDR2 YSYEKL. For the CDR3, the DNA is TGCGCCAGCAGCCAAGATCGGGGGGCCTTCAATGAGCAGTTCTTC. It yields the protein CASSQDRGAFNEQFF.

The J gene is TRBJ1-2, the V gene TRBV7-9; D gene ambiguous. CDR1 is SEHNR, CDR2 FQNEAQ, per germline (reference sequence). The CDR3 spans 14 residues. V was cut by 5 bases and J by 3 bases, with 13 bases left in between. CDR3 protein: CASSTDSWDYGYTF. CDR3 nucleotide sequence: TGTGCCAGCAGCACGGACTCCTGGGACTATGGCTACACCTTC. Together with reference TRBV7-9 and TRBJ1-2, the CDR3 gives the full variable domain: DTGVSQNPRHKITKRGQNVTFRCDPISEHNRLYWYRQTLGQGPEFLTYFQNEAQLEKSRLLSDRFSAERPKGSFSTLEIQRTEQGDSAMYLCASSTDSWDYGYTFGSGTRLTVV.

The rearrangement links TRBV2 to TRBJ2-5; D possibly corresponds to TRBD1 (6 bases). V lost 6 bases and J lost 2, with 19 bases in between. CDR3 length: 16 amino acids. Germline CDR1 is SNHLY and CDR2 is FYNNEI. CDR3 sequence: CASRSLDRAGQETQYF. The CDR3 DNA is TGTGCCAGCAGATCCCTGGACAGAGCCGGTCAAGAGACCCAGTACTTC. The full variable domain, completed using reference TRBV2 and TRBJ2-5, is EPEVTQTPSHQVTQMGQEVILRCVPISNHLYFYWYRQILGQKVEFLVSFYNNEISEKSEIFDDQFSVERPDGSNFTLKIRSTKLEDSAMYFCASRSLDRAGQETQYFGPGTRLLVL.

The chain links TRBV12-3 or TRBV12-4 to TRBJ2-7; D gene unclear. The CDR3 runs 15 residues. The V and J ends lost 3 bases and 0 bases respectively, with 12 bases between them. Written as DNA, the CDR3 is TGTGCCAGCAGTTTCCGGACGTCGTACTCCTACGAGCAGTACTTC. It specifies CASSFRTSYSYEQYF.

This chain joins TRBV5-1 and TRBJ2-5; 7 bases align to TRBD1. Germline-derived CDR1 and CDR2 are SGHRS and YFSETQ. The trim removed 4 bases at V and 2 bases at J, leaving 11 bases unmatched. The CDR3 is made up of 16 amino acids. The CDR3 sequence: CASSLRTGMAQETQYF. DNA for the CDR3: TGCGCCAGCAGCCTCCGGACAGGAATGGCGCAAGAGACCCAGTACTTC.

This rearrangement joins TRBV9 to TRBJ2-5; TRBD1 agrees at 8 bases. From germline, CDR1 is SGDLS and CDR2 YYNGEE. This CDR3 comprises 13 residues. The V and J ends lost 3 bases and 2 bases, in that order; junction bases with no gene match: 0. The DNA for the CDR3 is TGTGCCAGCAGCGGACAGGGGCAAGAGACCCAGTACTTC. Translated, it gives CASSGQGQETQYF.